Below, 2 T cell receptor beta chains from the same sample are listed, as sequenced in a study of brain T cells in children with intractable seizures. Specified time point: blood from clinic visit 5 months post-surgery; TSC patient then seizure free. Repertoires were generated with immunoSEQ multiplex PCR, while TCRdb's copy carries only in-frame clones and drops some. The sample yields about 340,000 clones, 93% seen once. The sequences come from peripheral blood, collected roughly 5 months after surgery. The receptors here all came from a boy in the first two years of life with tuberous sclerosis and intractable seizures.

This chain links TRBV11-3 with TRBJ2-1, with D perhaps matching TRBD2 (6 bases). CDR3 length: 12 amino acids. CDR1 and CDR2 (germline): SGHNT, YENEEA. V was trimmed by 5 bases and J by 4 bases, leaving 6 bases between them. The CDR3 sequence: CASSRGYNEQFF. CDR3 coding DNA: TGTGCCAGCAGCCGGGGGTACAATGAGCAGTTCTTC.

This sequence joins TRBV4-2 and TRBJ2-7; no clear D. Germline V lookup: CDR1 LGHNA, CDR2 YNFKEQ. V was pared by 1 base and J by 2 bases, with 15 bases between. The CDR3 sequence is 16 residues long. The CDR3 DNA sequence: TGTGCCAGCAGCCAAGTTCTCGCGGAGCCAGCCTACGAGCAGTACTTC. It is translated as CASSQVLAEPAYEQYF.